The T cell receptor (beta chain) described here comes from a study of T-cell reconstitution after alpha-beta-depleted transplantation in children. The TCRbeta library incorporated unique molecular identifiers. TCRdb re-analysed the PCR reads in MiXCR, keeping a single row per CDR3 protein. The sample has almost 400,000 distinct CDR3 sequences, approximately 20% seen once; the top ten hold 3% to 4%. V was shortened by 3 bases and J by 3 bases, with 3 bases between the two germline ends. Germline V gene data show CDR1 as GTSNPN and CDR2 as SVGIG (reference sequence). The CDR3 length is 11 residues. The source was PBMCs from the stem cell graft donor, collected from the stem cell graft. The receptor comes from a human donor who donated a stem cell graft to a child with acute myeloid leukemia. The gene calls are TRBV30 and TRBJ2-1; no clear D gene. CDR3 region: CAWSNYNEQFF. In DNA form, the CDR3 reads TGTGCCTGGAGCAACTACAATGAGCAGTTCTTC.